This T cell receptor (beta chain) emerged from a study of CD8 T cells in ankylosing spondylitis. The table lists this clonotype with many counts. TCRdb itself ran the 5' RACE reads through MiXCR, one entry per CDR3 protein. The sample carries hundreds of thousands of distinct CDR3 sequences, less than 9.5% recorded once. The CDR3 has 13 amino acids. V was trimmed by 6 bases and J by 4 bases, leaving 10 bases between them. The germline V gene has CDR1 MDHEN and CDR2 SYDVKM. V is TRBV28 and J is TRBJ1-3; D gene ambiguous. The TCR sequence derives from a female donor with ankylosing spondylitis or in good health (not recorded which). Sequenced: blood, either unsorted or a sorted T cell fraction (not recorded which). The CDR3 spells CASRLPGGNTIYF. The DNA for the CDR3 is TGTGCCAGCAGATTACCTGGCGGAAACACCATATATTTT.